This TCR beta chain emerged from a study of vaccination and CD4 T cells after COVID-19. Study-wide context: The cells in question were stimulated using overlapping spike peptides derived from SARS-CoV-2, HCoV-NL63, HCoV-OC43 and HCoV-229E.

In regard to this clonotype: Its antigen is still unknown.

Described treatment: roughly 11-day PBMC culture with coronavirus spike peptide pools or control peptides (ViraFEST assay). Cultured CD4+ T cell DNA was sequenced using the Oncomine TCR Beta short-read assay. A single record per CDR3 protein comes from TCRdb applying MiXCR to the PCR reads. The sample lists about 21,000 distinct CDR3 sequences, around 35% occurring once. Sequenced here: CD4+ T cells from blood, cultured in vitro, sampled before SARS-CoV-2 vaccination. The clonotype originates from a human donor who had recovered from COVID-19.

The chain's CDR3 is CASSYSILGGRLNYGYTF. The CDR3 nucleotides read TGTGCCAGCAGTTACTCGATTTTGGGCGGGCGTCTGAACTATGGCTACACCTTC. The chain is built from TRBV6-2 or TRBV6-3 and TRBJ1-2; no reliable D call. V lost 0 bases and J 2 bases, leaving 19 bases between the germline ends. Germline lookup yields CDR1 MNHEY and CDR2 SVGEGT. The CDR3 spans 18 residues.